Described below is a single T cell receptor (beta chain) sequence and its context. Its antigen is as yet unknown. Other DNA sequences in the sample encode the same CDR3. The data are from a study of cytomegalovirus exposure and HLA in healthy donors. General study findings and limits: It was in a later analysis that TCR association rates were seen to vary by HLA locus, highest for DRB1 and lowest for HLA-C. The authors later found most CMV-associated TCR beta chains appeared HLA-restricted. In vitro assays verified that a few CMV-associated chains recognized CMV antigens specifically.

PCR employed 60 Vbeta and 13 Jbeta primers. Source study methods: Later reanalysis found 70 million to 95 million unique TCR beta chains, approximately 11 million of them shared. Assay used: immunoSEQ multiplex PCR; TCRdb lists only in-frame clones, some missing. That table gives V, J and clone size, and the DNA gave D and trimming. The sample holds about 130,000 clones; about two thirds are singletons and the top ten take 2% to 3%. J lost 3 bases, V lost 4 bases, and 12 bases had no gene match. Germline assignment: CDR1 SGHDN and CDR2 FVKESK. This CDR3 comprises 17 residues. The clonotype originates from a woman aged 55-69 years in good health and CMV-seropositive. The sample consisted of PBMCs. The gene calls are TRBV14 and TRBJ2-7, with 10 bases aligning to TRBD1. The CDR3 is CASSPQPGQGPVYEQYF. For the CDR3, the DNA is TGTGCCAGCAGCCCCCAACCGGGACAGGGGCCGGTCTACGAGCAGTACTTC.